This entry is about one T cell receptor beta chain. What it binds is not known. The PCR had 60 Vbeta and 13 Jbeta primers. Profiling relied on immunoSEQ multiplex PCR, and the TCRdb table lists in-frame clones only, not all of them. The sample includes some 200,000 clones, roughly 82% of them seen just once. The CDR3 is 15 amino acids. Germline CDR1 LNHNV, CDR2 YYDKDF (reference sequence). The V gene lost 5 bases and the J gene lost 3 bases, with 16 bases spanning the gap. The source of the sample is a study of cytomegalovirus exposure and HLA in healthy donors. Notes on the study in general: Previous analysis showed most TCR beta V segments were productive about 87% or about 30% of the time. The investigators catalogued some 150 TCR beta chains as cytomegalovirus-associated.

Sequencing input: PBMCs. The V call is TRBV15, the J call TRBJ1-2, with D possibly matching TRBD1 (6 bases). The sequence was obtained from a woman between 50 and 59 years old in good health and CMV-seropositive. CDR3 sequence (DNA): TGTGCCACCAGCGCCCGCCGAGGGGGGGACTATGGCTACACCTTC. Translation gives CATSARRGGDYGYTF.